These 26 T cell receptor beta chains were sequenced from one sample in a study of T cells after yellow fever vaccination. TCRdb itself ran the 5' RACE reads through MiXCR, one entry per CDR3 protein. Among a few hundred thousand distinct CDR3 sequences listed, less than 3.5% were seen once. The sequenced sample was CD4+ T cells sorted from PBMCs, obtained 10 days after the yellow fever booster vaccination. The receptors shown here come from a man aged 18 to 30 who received the YFV17D yellow fever vaccine.

V is TRBV20-1 and J is TRBJ2-5; possibly TRBD1 for D (5 bases). Trimming removed 6 bases at V and 9 bases at J, with 14 bases between. Germline V gives CDR1 DFQATT, CDR2 SNEGSKA (reference sequence). The CDR3 has 11 amino acids. CDR3 bases: TGCAGTGCGGGGCGTATTTCGGCCCAGTACTTC. Amino acid sequence: CSAGRISAQYF.

This clonotype was seen repeatedly, ten times or more. The rearrangement uses TRBV11-2 and TRBJ1-1, with D uncertain. Germline CDR1 and CDR2: SGHAT and FQNNGV. Trimming left V 5 bases short and J 1 base short, with 11 bases between. CDR3 size: 14 residues. The CDR3 nucleotides are TGTGCCAGCAGCCGTACCCGGAGGAACACTGAAGCTTTCTTT. Its protein is CASSRTRRNTEAFF.

Ten or more counts support this clonotype. This sequence joins TRBV5-1 and TRBJ2-2; no definite D call. The CDR3 loop spans 17 amino acids. V was cut by 0 bases and J by 0 bases, with 12 bases left in between. Germline lookup yields CDR1 SGHRS and CDR2 YFSETQ. CDR3 coding DNA: TGCGCCAGCAGCTTGGATCAGACCCTGACGAACACCGGGGAGCTGTTTTTT. Translated: CASSLDQTLTNTGELFF.

Many counts were recorded for this clonotype. The chain recombines TRBV6-5 with TRBJ1-2; 7 bases fit TRBD1. Germline values: CDR1 MNHEY, CDR2 SVGAGI. Trimming removed 4 bases from V and 8 bases from J; junction bases left unmatched: 7. The CDR3 spans 13 residues. CDR3 protein: CASSFRGRRGYTF. In DNA, the CDR3 is TGTGCCAGCAGTTTTAGGGGGCGGCGAGGCTACACCTTC.

This clonotype occurred a few times. This chain joins TRBV7-2 and TRBJ2-2; D is undetermined. Germline CDR1 and CDR2: SGHTA and FQGNSA. This CDR3 is built from 12 residues. The V gene lost 5 bases and the J gene lost 9 bases, with 10 bases spanning the gap. The CDR3 DNA reads TGTGCCAGCAGCCCGTATTCACGGGAGCTGTTTTTT. Translating gives CASSPYSRELFF. The entire variable domain, with the rest obtained from reference TRBV7-2 and TRBJ2-2, is as follows: GAGVSQSPSNKVTEKGKDVELRCDPISGHTALYWYRQSLGQGLEFLIYFQGNSAPDKSGLPSDRFSAERTGGSVSTLTIQRTQQEDSAVYLCASSPYSRELFFGEGSRLTVL.

The rearrangement joins TRBV4-2 to TRBJ1-1; the D gene is possibly TRBD1 (5 bases). Germline V gene sequence: CDR1 LGHNA, CDR2 YNFKEQ. CDR3 size: 12 residues. Deletions cut 2 bases from V and 10 bases from J, with 11 bases between. The CDR3 DNA reads as TGTGCCAGCAGCCAACTCGACGGGGGAGCTTTCTTT. It yields the protein CASSQLDGGAFF.

This clonotype was recorded at least ten times. The V gene is TRBV20-1, the J gene TRBJ2-5, with a possible D match to TRBD1 (7 bases). Germline V gene data show CDR1 as DFQATT and CDR2 as SNEGSKA (reference sequence). V was clipped by 5 bases and J by 6 bases, with 19 bases between them. This CDR3 is 14 amino acids long. In DNA form, the CDR3 reads TGCAGTGCTGTACCGCAGGGGGGTATGAAGACCCAGTACTTC. This gives the protein CSAVPQGGMKTQYF.

In this sample, this clonotype turned up many times. The V gene is TRBV20-1, the J gene TRBJ2-1, with TRBD2 identical over 11 bases. This CDR3 contains 17 residues. The germline V gene has CDR1 DFQATT and CDR2 SNEGSKA (reference sequence). After removal of 0 bases from V and 7 bases from J, the junction contained 11 bases not matched to a gene. The DNA for the CDR3 is TGCAGTGCTAGAGATCTCGAAATAGCGGGGGGGCCTAATGAGCAGTTCTTC. Translating it yields CSARDLEIAGGPNEQFF.

This clonotype was found many times. The DNA of the CDR3 is TGTGCCAGCAGCTTCAGTCTAGCGGGGCTGTCGATTCAGTACTTC. The encoded protein is CASSFSLAGLSIQYF. V usage is TRBV7-2 and J usage is TRBJ2-4, with 9 bases that match TRBD2. The germline V gene encodes CDR1 SGHTA and CDR2 FQGNSA. This CDR3 spans 15 amino acids. V trimming: 3 bases; J trimming: 10 bases; junction bases outside the gene matches: 10. The complete variable domain, with remaining parts taken from reference TRBV7-2 and TRBJ2-4, reads GAGVSQSPSNKVTEKGKDVELRCDPISGHTALYWYRQSLGQGLEFLIYFQGNSAPDKSGLPSDRFSAERTGGSVSTLTIQRTQQEDSAVYLCASSFSLAGLSIQYFGAGTRLSVL.

This clonotype was seen many times. The rearrangement uses TRBV9 and TRBJ2-5, with 10 bases identical to TRBD2. This CDR3 has 16 residues. With V trimmed by 3 bases and J by 2 bases, 7 bases remained unmatched. Germline V gene sequence: CDR1 SGDLS, CDR2 YYNGEE. CDR3 DNA: TGTGCCAGCAGCGCCTCTAGCGGGGGTGGACAAGAGACCCAGTACTTC. It yields the protein CASSASSGGGQETQYF.

This clonotype was detected ten times or more. The chain combines TRBV29-1 with TRBJ2-3; D gene unclear. The CDR3 loop spans 14 amino acids. V lost 8 bases and J lost 0, with 15 bases in between. Germline V CDR1 and CDR2: SQVTM, ANQGSEA. CDR3 in amino acids: CSTRDPFSTDTQYF. The CDR3 DNA reads as TGCAGCACCCGAGACCCGTTTAGCACAGATACGCAGTATTTT.

This clonotype occurred a few times. This rearrangement joins TRBV6-5 to TRBJ1-6; 11 bases are a match to TRBD1. CDR3 length: 17 amino acids. J lost 10 bases, V lost 2 bases, and 10 bases had no gene match. Germline V CDR1 and CDR2: MNHEY, SVGAGI. The CDR3: CASSYDSRDRGGSPLHF. Written as DNA, the CDR3 is TGTGCCAGCAGTTACGATTCTCGGGACAGGGGGGGATCACCCCTCCACTTT.

This clonotype was detected a few times. V gene TRBV29-1 combines with J gene TRBJ2-5; D might be TRBD2 (7 bases). Deletions cut 3 bases from V and 5 bases from J, with 16 bases between. The CDR3 consists of 14 residues. Germline V gives CDR1 SQVTM, CDR2 ANQGSEA. This CDR3 reads CSVEARGAGETQYF. In nucleotides, the CDR3 is TGCAGCGTTGAGGCACGGGGGGCCGGGGAGACCCAGTACTTC.

Only a few counts were recorded for this clonotype. This chain connects TRBV5-1 to TRBJ1-5; D not resolved. This CDR3 has 13 residues. The germline gives CDR1 SGHRS, CDR2 YFSETQ. V lost 4 bases, J lost 6 bases, and 11 bases lay in between. This chain's CDR3 is CASSPEPVQPQHF. As DNA, the CDR3 is TGCGCCAGCAGCCCGGAGCCGGTTCAGCCCCAGCATTTT.

This clonotype has just a few counts. J is TRBJ1-2 and V is TRBV20-1, with D maybe TRBD1 (6 bases). This CDR3 is built from 14 residues. Germline V gene data show CDR1 as DFQATT and CDR2 as SNEGSKA (reference sequence). The V and J ends lost 6 bases and 0 bases respectively, with 14 bases between them. This chain's CDR3 is CSAGGDSANYGYTF. As DNA, the CDR3 is TGCAGTGCAGGGGGAGACAGTGCTAACTATGGCTACACCTTC.

This clonotype was seen repeatedly, ten times or more. This rearrangement joins TRBV12-3 or TRBV12-4 to TRBJ1-2; tentatively, D is TRBD1 (6 bases). V was clipped by 7 bases and J by 0 bases, with 15 bases between them. This CDR3 is 15 amino acids long. CDR3 bases: TGTGCCAGCACTGTGGGGGGGCCCACTAACTATGGCTACACCTTC. This sequence encodes CASTVGGPTNYGYTF.

This clonotype was counted at least ten times. This chain connects TRBV7-9 to TRBJ1-3; TRBD1 might be the D (5 bases). Deletions cut 5 bases from V and 4 bases from J, with 24 bases between. The germline V gene has CDR1 SEHNR and CDR2 FQNEAQ (reference sequence). CDR3 length: 18 residues. Written as DNA, the CDR3 is TGTGCCAGCAGCCGAAATCCAAGGAGACCAGGGAGAGGAAACACCATATATTTT. Its translation: CASSRNPRRPGRGNTIYF.

This clonotype was counted ten times or more. CDR3 in amino acids: CASSLTARRATGELFF. The DNA for the CDR3 is TGCGCCAGCAGCCTGACCGCTCGACGGGCCACCGGGGAGCTGTTTTTT. V usage is TRBV5-1 and J usage is TRBJ2-2; the D is unclear. Trimming left V 4 bases short and J 4 bases short, with 17 bases between. This CDR3 is built from 16 residues. Germline V gives CDR1 SGHRS, CDR2 YFSETQ.

This clonotype has more than one count but fewer than ten. The chain recombines TRBV20-1 with TRBJ2-5; TRBD2 aligns across 8 bases. Losses at the gene ends were 3 bases for V and 5 bases for J; bases not matched to a gene: 11. Germline V gene data show CDR1 as DFQATT and CDR2 as SNEGSKA (reference sequence). CDR3 length: 15 amino acids. The CDR3 DNA is TGCAGTGCTAGCGGGGGGGCGGGGGACGCTGAGACCCAGTACTTC. This gives the protein CSASGGAGDAETQYF.

This clonotype was seen only a few times. This chain joins TRBV14 and TRBJ1-3; D not certain. CDR1 and CDR2 from the germline V gene are SGHDN and FVKESK. V dropped 4 bases and J dropped 3 bases, with 13 bases sitting between them. CDR3 length: 15 residues. The CDR3 protein is CASSPRSRFGNTIYF. The CDR3 coding sequence is TGTGCCAGCAGCCCACGGTCTAGGTTTGGAAACACCATATATTTT. Based on the CDR3 plus reference TRBV14 and TRBJ1-3, the full variable domain is EAGVTQFPSHSVIEKGQTVTLRCDPISGHDNLYWYRRVMGKEIKFLLHFVKESKQDESGMPNNRFLAERTGGTYSTLKVQPAELEDSGVYFCASSPRSRFGNTIYFGEGSWLTVV.

CDR3: CASSSRDRELREQFF. CDR3 nucleotide sequence: TGCGCCAGCAGCTCCCGGGACAGGGAGTTACGTGAGCAGTTCTTC. J is TRBJ2-1 and V is TRBV5-1; 9 bases are a match to TRBD1. The CDR3 spans 15 residues. V was pared by 3 bases and J by 9 bases, with 10 bases of the junction left unmatched. Germline assignment: CDR1 SGHRS and CDR2 YFSETQ.

This clonotype was recorded at least ten times. The rearrangement links TRBV11-1 to TRBJ2-1; D may be TRBD1 (5 bases). The V gene lost 8 bases and the J gene lost 4 bases, with 12 bases spanning the gap. Germline V lookup: CDR1 SGHAT, CDR2 FQDESV (reference sequence). The CDR3 runs to 13 residues. CDR3 sequence: CASRQPPYNEQFF. The DNA of the CDR3 is TGTGCCAGCCGACAGCCTCCATACAATGAGCAGTTCTTC.

This clonotype appeared a few times. J is TRBJ1-6 and V is TRBV27; TRBD1 agrees at 9 bases. This CDR3 region has 14 residues. From germline, CDR1 is MNHEY and CDR2 SMNVEV (reference sequence). V was pared by 5 bases and J by 10 bases, with 6 bases of the junction left unmatched. CDR3 protein: CASSLDRGVSPLHF. The CDR3 DNA reads as TGTGCCAGCAGTCTGGACAGGGGAGTATCACCCCTCCACTTT.

This clonotype was seen ten or more times. V gene TRBV7-8 combines with J gene TRBJ2-5, with 9 nucleotides matching TRBD1. J gave up 4 bases and V 5 bases, and 2 bases lay outside the gene matches. CDR3 size: 13 residues. Looked up from germline, CDR1 is SGHVS and CDR2 is FQNEAQ. As DNA, the CDR3 is TGTGCCAGCAGCGTGGACAGGGGAGAGACCCAGTACTTC. This translates into CASSVDRGETQYF.

This clonotype was observed a few times. CDR3: CASSFGQGGDYGYTF. In DNA form, the CDR3 reads TGTGCCAGCAGCTTCGGACAGGGGGGTGACTATGGCTACACCTTC. The chain links TRBV5-4 to TRBJ1-2; 10 positions agree with TRBD1. J gave up 3 bases and V 2 bases, and 4 bases lay outside the gene matches. CDR3 size: 15 residues. Germline CDR1 is SGHNT and CDR2 is YYREEE (reference sequence).

J is TRBJ1-2 and V is TRBV7-2; D may be TRBD1 (6 bases). The CDR3 extends over 16 amino acids. Per the germline V gene, CDR1 is SGHTA and CDR2 is FQGNSA. V was cut by 5 bases and J by 5 bases, with 21 bases left in between. CDR3 sequence reads: CASSRGGFRVNYGYTF. The CDR3 DNA follows: TGTGCCAGCAGCCGGGGGGGCTTCAGGGTTAATTATGGCTACACCTTC.